This TCR beta chain is from a study of technical replicates of blood from several donors. This table comes from immunoSEQ multiplex PCR, and its TCRdb copy is limited to in-frame clones, with some not included. This sample has under 65,000 clones, with around 88% found just once. The CDR3 runs to 14 residues. Trimming removed 4 bases from V and 2 bases from J, with 11 bases in between. Germline V gene data show CDR1 as SGHVS and CDR2 as FNYEAQ. The sample taken for sequencing was PBMCs. The TCR comes from a human donor in good health. Some clones in this sample may be carry-over from other donors' samples. The chain is built from TRBV7-6 and TRBJ2-5, with D hard to call. CDR3 sequence: CASSSVLTQETQYF. CDR3 DNA: TGTGCCAGCAGCTCGGTCTTGACACAAGAGACCCAGTACTTC.